The present entry profiles one T cell receptor (beta chain) with its context. It lacks a known antigen. Base qualities are not recorded, but no much larger clone differs from it by a single base. The sample's time point label, in plain terms: about 28 days (+/-7) after the second vaccine dose. The sample's treatment or condition label, in plain terms: meningococcal conjugate vaccine given as trial control. Samples from vaccinated people were obtained from the UK trials COV001 and COV002, which included a single-blind randomized controlled phase 2/3 trial of AZD1222 (ChAdOx1 nCoV-19) in healthy adults. Trial participant PBMC samples were collected at day 0 and day 28 after the second dose for TCRbeta chain sequencing. The CDR3 runs 15 amino acids, cysteine and phenylalanine included. Only the CDR3 region is kept as DNA, spanning 45 bases read in frame from base 1. The trim is 0 bases for V and 3 bases for J, with a gap of 11 bases between the germline ends. Reading the germline V gene gives CDR1 ENHRY and CDR2 SYGVKD.

The data were taken from a study of T cell responses to AZD1222 COVID-19 vaccine (dated by TCRdb to the early 2020s). In terms of the full investigation: TCR sequencing was performed for 230 to 250 trial participants, of whom about 200 were given two doses of AZD1222 and approximately 25 were given two doses of MenACWY control vaccine. Trial participants were enrolled by age into 18-55, 56-69 and 70-plus year subgroups, with around 150, 28 and 57 TCR-sequenced participants respectively.

Study-wide conclusions, independent of this receptor: A significant rise in spike-specific TCR breadth and depth was observed after two AZD1222 doses relative to day 0 and relative to MenACWY recipients. In the small 56-69-year group, the increase in depth fell short of significance, most likely because of low power. Nearly half of unique spike-specific TCRs reportedly recognized epitopes outside regions mutated in the B.1.351 and B.1.1.7 variants. Because no samples from the day 14 peak response were available, repertoires could be characterized only after the peak T cell response. Conclusions about previously exposed vaccinees are limited because only six or seven AZD1222 recipients were SARS-CoV-2 seropositive at baseline. Participants were mostly white British and included more females than males, and it was suggested by the authors that clonal diversity may have been underestimated. CD4 TCRs associated with the vaccine covered the entire spike protein, and the dominant responses were in regions 160-218 and 743-854.

The CDR3 regions of human TCRbeta chains were analyzed by immunosequencing. In the source study's methods: Repertoire TCRs were checked for matches against a reference library of SARS-CoV-2-specific TCRs that had been generated using the MIRA antigen-specificity platform. Breadth was defined as the fraction of unique TCRs that were SARS-CoV-2-associated. Depth was defined as the fraction of total T cells that were SARS-CoV-2-associated. Using the MIRA data, each spike-specific TCR was assigned both to the spike region to which the TCR was reactive and to a CD4 or CD8 class. Log10-transformed breadth and depth values were compared by one-way ANOVA with Sidak's multiple comparisons tests. The source is immuneACCESS, and TCRdb retained only in-frame sequences with V and J called. Part of the clones is not carried over; for the studies checked, unresolved V genes explain less than half of this, and the remainder is unexplained. The V and J calls and the clone size are those of that table, but D and trimming were determined from the DNA. Recorded for this sample are about 190,000 clones; around 90% of them occurred a single time. Roughly 4% of the sample is taken by the ten largest.

The TCR was taken from an adult who received the MenACWY meningococcal vaccine as a control. The chain employs TRBV10-3 and TRBJ1-2; perhaps TRBD1 is the D gene, with 6 bases matching. The sample here was peripheral blood, taken 28 days after the second dose of the MenACWY control vaccine. CDR3 loop: CAISESISGDYGYTF. The nucleotide sequence is TGTGCCATCAGTGAGTCGATTTCAGGGGACTATGGCTACACCTTC.